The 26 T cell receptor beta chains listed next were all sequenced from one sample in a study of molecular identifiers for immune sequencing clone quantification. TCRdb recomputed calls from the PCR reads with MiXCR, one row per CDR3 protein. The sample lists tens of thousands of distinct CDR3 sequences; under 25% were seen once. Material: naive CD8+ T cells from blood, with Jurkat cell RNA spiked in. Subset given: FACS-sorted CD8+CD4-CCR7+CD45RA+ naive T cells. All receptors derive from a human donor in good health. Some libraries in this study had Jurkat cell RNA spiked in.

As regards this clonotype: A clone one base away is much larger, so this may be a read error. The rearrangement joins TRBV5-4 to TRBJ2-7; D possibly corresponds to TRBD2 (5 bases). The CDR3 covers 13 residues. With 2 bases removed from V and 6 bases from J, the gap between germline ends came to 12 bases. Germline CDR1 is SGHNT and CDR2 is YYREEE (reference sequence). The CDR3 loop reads CASSFDGVAEQYF. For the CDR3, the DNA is TGTGCCAGCAGCTTTGACGGGGTAGCCGAGCAGTACTTC. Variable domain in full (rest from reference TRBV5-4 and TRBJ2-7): ETGVTQSPTHLIKTRGQQVTLRCSSQSGHNTVSWYQQALGQGPQFIFQYYREEENGRGNFPPRFSGLQFPNYSSELNVNALELDDSALYLCASSFDGVAEQYFGPGTRLTVT.

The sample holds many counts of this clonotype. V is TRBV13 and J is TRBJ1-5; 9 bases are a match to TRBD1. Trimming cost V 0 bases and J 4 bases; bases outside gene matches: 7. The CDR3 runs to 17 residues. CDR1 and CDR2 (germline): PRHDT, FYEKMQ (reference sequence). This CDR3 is CASSLGGGTGRNQPQHF. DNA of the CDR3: TGTGCCAGCAGCTTAGGAGGAGGGACAGGGCGGAATCAGCCCCAGCATTTT.

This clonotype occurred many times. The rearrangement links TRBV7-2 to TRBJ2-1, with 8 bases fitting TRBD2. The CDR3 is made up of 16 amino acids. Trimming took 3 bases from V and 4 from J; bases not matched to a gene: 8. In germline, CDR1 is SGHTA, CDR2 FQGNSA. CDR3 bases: TGTGCCAGCAGCTTGCTCGGGACTAGTGGTTACAATGAGCAGTTCTTC. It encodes CASSLLGTSGYNEQFF. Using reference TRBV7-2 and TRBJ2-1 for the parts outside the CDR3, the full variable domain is GAGVSQSPSNKVTEKGKDVELRCDPISGHTALYWYRQSLGQGLEFLIYFQGNSAPDKSGLPSDRFSAERTGGSVSTLTIQRTQQEDSAVYLCASSLLGTSGYNEQFFGPGTRLTVL.

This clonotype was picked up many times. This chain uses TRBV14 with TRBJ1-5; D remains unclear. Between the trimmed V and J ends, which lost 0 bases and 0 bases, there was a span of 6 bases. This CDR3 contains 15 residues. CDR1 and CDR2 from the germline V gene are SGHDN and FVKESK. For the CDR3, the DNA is TGTGCCAGCAGCCAAGAGTTCGGTAGCAATCAGCCCCAGCATTTT. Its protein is CASSQEFGSNQPQHF.

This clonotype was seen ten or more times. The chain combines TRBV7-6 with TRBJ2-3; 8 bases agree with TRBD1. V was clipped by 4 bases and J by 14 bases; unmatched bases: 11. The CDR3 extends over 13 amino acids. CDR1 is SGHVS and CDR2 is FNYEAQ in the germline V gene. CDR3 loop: CASSSSSWDRRYF. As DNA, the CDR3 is TGTGCCAGCAGCTCCTCATCCTGGGACAGGCGGTATTTT.

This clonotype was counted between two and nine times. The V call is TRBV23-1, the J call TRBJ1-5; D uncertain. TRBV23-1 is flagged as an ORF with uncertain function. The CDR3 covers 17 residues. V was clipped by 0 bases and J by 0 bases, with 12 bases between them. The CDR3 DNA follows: TGCGCCAGCAGTCAATCGAGGACGGAGCATAGCAATCAGCCCCAGCATTTT. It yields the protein CASSQSRTEHSNQPQHF.

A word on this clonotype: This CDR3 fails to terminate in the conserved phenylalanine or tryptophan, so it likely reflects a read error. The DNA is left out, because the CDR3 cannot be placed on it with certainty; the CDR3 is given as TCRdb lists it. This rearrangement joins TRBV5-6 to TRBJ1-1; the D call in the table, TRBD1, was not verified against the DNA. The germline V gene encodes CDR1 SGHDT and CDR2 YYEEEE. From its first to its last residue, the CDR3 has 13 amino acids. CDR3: CASSAWTGIEAFL.

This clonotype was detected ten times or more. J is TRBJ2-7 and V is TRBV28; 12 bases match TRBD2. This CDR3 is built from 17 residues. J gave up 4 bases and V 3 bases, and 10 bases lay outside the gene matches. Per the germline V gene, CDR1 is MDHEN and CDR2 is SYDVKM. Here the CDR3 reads CASSFHLGTSGLYEQYF. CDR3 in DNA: TGTGCCAGCAGTTTTCACCTGGGGACTAGCGGGTTGTACGAGCAGTACTTC.

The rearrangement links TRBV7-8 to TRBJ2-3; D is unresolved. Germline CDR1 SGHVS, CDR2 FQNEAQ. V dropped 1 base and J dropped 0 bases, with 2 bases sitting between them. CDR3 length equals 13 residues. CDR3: CASSLVSTDTQYF. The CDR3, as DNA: TGTGCCAGCAGCTTAGTCAGCACAGATACGCAGTATTTT.

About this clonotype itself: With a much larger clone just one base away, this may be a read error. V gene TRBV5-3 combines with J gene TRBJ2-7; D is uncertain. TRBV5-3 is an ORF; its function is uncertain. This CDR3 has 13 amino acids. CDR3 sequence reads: CASSSGRPYEQYF. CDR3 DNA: TGTGCCAGCAGCTCCGGACGGCCCTACGAGCAGTACTTC.

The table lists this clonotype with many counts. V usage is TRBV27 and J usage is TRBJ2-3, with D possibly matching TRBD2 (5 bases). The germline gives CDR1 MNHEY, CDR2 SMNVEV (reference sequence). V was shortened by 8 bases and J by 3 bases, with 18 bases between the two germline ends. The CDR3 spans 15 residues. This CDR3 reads CASSKLAFRTDTQYF. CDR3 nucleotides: TGTGCCAGCTCCAAGTTAGCGTTTCGGACAGATACGCAGTATTTT.

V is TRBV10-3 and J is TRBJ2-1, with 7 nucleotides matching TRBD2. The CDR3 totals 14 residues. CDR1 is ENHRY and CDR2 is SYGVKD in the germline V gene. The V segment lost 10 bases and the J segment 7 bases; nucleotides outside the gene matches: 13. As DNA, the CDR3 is TGTGCCACGCTGCGGGAGCCCGGGCGGAATGAGCAGTTCTTC. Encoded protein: CATLREPGRNEQFF.

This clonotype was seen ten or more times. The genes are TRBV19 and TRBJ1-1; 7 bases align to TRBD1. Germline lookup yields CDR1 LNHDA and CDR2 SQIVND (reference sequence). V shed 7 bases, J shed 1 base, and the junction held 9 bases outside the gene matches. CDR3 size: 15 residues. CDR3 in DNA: TGTGCCAGTAAGGGGGCAGGGTTGTGGAACACTGAAGCTTTCTTT. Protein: CASKGAGLWNTEAFF. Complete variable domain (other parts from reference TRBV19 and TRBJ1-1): DGGITQSPKYLFRKEGQNVTLSCEQNLNHDAMYWYRQDPGQGLRLIYYSQIVNDFQKGDIAEGYSVSREKKESFPLTVTSAQKNPTAFYLCASKGAGLWNTEAFFGQGTRLTVV.

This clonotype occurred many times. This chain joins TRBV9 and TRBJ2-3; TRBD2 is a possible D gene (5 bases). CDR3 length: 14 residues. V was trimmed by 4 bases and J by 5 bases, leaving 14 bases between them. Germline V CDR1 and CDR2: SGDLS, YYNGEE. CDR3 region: CASSIQSGLDTQYF. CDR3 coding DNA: TGTGCCAGCAGCATCCAATCGGGGTTAGATACGCAGTATTTT.

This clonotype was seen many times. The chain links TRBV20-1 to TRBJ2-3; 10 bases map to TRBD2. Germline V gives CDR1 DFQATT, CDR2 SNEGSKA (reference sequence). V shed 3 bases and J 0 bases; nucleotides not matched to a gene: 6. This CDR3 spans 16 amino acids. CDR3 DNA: TGCAGTGCTAGTAGGACTAGCGGACCTAGCACAGATACGCAGTATTTT. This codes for CSASRTSGPSTDTQYF.

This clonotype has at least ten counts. The CDR3 DNA follows: TGTGCCAGCAGTTACTTAGGGCTGGGCACAGATACGCAGTATTTT. Amino acids: CASSYLGLGTDTQYF. The J gene is TRBJ2-3, the V gene TRBV6-5; D is uncertain. Germline V gene lookup returns CDR1 MNHEY and CDR2 SVGAGI. The V end was cut by 1 base, the J end by 1 base, with 9 bases between. There are 15 residues in the CDR3.

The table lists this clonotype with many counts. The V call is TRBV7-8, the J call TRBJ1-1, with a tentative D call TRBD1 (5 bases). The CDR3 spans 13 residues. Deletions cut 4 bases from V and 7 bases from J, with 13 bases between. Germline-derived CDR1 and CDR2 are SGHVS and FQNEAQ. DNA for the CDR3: TGTGCCAGCAGCTCCCGAGGGGTCAGTGAAGCTTTCTTT. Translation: CASSSRGVSEAFF.

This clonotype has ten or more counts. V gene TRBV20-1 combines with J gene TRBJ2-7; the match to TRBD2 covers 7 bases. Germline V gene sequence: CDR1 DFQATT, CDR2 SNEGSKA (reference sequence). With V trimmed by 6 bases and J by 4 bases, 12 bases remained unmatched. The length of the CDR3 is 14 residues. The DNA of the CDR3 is TGCAGTGCGGGGGAGGGAGGCCTTAGTTACGAGCAGTACTTC. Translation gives CSAGEGGLSYEQYF.

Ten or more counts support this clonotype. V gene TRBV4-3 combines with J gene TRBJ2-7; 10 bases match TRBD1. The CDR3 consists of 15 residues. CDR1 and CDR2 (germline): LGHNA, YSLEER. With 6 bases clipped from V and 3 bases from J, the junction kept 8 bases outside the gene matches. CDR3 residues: CASSPGTGAYYEQYF. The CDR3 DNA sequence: TGCGCCAGCAGTCCCGGGACAGGGGCCTACTACGAGCAGTACTTC.

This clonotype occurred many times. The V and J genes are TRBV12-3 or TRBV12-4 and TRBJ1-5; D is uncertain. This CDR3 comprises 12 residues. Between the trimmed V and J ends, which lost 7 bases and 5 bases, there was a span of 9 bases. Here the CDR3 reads CASTEDYQPQHF. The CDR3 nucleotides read TGTGCCAGCACCGAGGACTATCAGCCCCAGCATTTT.

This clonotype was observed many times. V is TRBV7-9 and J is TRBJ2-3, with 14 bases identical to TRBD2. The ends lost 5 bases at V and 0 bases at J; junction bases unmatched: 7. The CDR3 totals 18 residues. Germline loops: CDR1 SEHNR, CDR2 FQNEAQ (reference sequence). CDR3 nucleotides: TGTGCCAGCAGCACAGGGACTAGCGGGGGCCGCAGCACAGATACGCAGTATTTT. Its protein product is CASSTGTSGGRSTDTQYF.

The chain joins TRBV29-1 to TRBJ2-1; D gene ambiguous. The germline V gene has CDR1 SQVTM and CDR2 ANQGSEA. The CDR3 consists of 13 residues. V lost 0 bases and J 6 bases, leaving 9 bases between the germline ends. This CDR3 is CSVEEPTFNEQFF. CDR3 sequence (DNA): TGCAGCGTTGAAGAGCCGACTTTCAATGAGCAGTTCTTC.

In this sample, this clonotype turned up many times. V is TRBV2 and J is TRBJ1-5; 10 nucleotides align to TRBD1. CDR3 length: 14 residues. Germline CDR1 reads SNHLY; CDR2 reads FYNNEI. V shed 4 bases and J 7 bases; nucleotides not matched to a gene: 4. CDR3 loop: CASSAGTGVQPQHF. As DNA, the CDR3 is TGTGCCAGCAGTGCCGGGACAGGGGTACAGCCCCAGCATTTT. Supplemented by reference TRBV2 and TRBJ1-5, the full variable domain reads EPEVTQTPSHQVTQMGQEVILRCVPISNHLYFYWYRQILGQKVEFLVSFYNNEISEKSEIFDDQFSVERPDGSNFTLKIRSTKLEDSAMYFCASSAGTGVQPQHFGDGTRLSIL.

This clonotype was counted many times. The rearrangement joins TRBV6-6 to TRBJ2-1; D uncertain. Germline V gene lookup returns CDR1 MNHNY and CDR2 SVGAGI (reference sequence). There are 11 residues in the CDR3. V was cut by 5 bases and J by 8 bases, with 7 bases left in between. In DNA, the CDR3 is TGTGCCAGCAGTCTTAAGGATGAGCAGTTCTTC. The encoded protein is CASSLKDEQFF.

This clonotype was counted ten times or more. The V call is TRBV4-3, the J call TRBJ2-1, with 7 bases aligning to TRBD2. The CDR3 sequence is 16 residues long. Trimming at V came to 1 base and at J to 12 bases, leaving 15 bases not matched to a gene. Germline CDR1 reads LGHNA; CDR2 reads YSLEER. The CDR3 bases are TGCGCCAGCAGCCAAGGGTGGCTAGCGGTAGACGAGGGGCAGTTCTTC. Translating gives CASSQGWLAVDEGQFF.

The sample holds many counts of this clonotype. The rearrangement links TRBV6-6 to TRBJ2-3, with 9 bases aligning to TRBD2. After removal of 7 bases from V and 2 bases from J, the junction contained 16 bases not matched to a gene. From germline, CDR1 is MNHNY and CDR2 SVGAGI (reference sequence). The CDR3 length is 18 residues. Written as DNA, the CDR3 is TGTGCCAGCACCTTTTTGGAGTTGCGGGAGGGCGTCACAGATACGCAGTATTTT. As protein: CASTFLELREGVTDTQYF.